This T cell receptor (beta chain) was identified during a study of T cell responses to AZD1222 COVID-19 vaccine. Study results and limitations: Two AZD1222 administrations were followed by greater Spike-specific TCR breadth and depth. Unmutated variant regions are reportedly the target of nearly half of TCRs that are spike-specific. Seropositive status at baseline applied to only a handful of AZD1222 recipients. Sampling that yielded the repertoires occurred only after the peak T cell response.

A note on this clone: What it binds is not known.

This CDR3 has 15 residues. CDR1 is GTSNPN and CDR2 is SVGIG in the germline V gene (reference sequence). Trimming took 5 bases from V and 9 from J, leaving 23 bases between them. The table came from immunoSEQ multiplex PCR; TCRdb's copy has only in-frame clones and leaves some out. This repertoire shows about 140,000 clones, approximately 86% found once; its top ten account for about 4.9%. The specimen was peripheral blood, collected 28 days after the second AZD1222 dose. This TCR was sampled from an adult who received the AZD1222 COVID-19 vaccine. The chain is built from TRBV30 and TRBJ1-3, with D possibly TRBD1 on 5 matching bases. DNA of the CDR3: TGTGCCTGGGGAAGGGCATCGGGGGTAGGATCCACCATATATTTT. Its protein product is CAWGRASGVGSTIYF. The full variable domain, with the rest looked up from reference TRBV30 and TRBJ1-3, is SQTIHQWPATLVQPVGSPLSLECTVEGTSNPNLYWYRQAAGRGLQLLFYSVGIGQISSEVPQNLSASRPQDRQFILSSKKLLLSDSGFYLCAWGRASGVGSTIYFGEGSWLTVV.